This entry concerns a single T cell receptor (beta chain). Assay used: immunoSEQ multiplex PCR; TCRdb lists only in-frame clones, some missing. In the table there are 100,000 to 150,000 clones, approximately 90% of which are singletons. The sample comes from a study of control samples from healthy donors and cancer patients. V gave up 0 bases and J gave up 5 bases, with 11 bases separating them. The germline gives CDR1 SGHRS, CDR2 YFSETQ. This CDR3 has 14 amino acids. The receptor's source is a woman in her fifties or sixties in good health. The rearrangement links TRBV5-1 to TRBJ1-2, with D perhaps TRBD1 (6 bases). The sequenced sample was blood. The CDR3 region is CASSLERGTYGYTF. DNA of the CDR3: TGCGCCAGCAGCTTGGAGAGGGGGACGTATGGCTACACCTTC.